The TCR beta chain described here comes from a study of cytomegalovirus exposure and HLA in healthy donors. Study-level points and caveats: Among TCR beta chains, those listed as cytomegalovirus-associated numbered approximately 150. Presence/absence analyses supposed approximately even sequencing depth among donors.

13 Jbeta primers and 60 Vbeta primers were used for the PCR. The assay was immunoSEQ multiplex PCR, and TCRdb's table has in-frame clones only and misses some. The table includes about 130,000 clones, about 75% detected once. Germline CDR1 and CDR2: SGDLS and YYNGEE. The CDR3 extends over 14 amino acids. V lost 1 base and J lost 0, with 7 bases in between. This clone has just a few counts. Its matching antigen is unknown. The sequence was obtained from a woman between 40 and 55 years old in good health and CMV-seronegative. The V gene is TRBV9, the J gene TRBJ1-1, with D hard to call. Sequences were obtained from PBMCs. The CDR3 DNA sequence: TGTGCCAGCAGCGTACGTGACATGAACACTGAAGCTTTCTTT. It codes for CASSVRDMNTEAFF.